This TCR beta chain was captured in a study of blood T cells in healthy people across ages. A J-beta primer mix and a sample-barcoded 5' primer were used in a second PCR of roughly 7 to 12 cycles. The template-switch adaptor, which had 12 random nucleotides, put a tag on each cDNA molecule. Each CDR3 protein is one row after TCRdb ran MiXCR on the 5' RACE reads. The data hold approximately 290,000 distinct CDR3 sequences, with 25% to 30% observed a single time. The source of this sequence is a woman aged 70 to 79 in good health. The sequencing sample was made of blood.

CDR3 nucleotide sequence: TGTGCCAGCAGTTGCTCGCATATGGGGAACACTGAAGCTTTCTTT. It encodes CASSCSHMGNTEAFF. The rearrangement links TRBV6-5 to TRBJ1-1; D is unclear. With 4 bases removed from V and 1 base from J, the gap between germline ends came to 13 bases. Germline loops: CDR1 MNHEY, CDR2 SVGAGI. The CDR3 runs 15 residues.